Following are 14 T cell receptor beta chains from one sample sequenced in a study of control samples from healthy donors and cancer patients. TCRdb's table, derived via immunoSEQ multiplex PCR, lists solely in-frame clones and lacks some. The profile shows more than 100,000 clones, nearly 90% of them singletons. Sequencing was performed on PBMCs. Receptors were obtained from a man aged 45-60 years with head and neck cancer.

The CDR3 DNA reads TGTGCCAGCAGCTCGACCTACCGGACCTACGAGCAGTACTTC. Translation gives CASSSTYRTYEQYF. V gene TRBV7-9 combines with J gene TRBJ2-7; D call uncertain. Germline assignment: CDR1 SEHNR and CDR2 FQNEAQ (reference sequence). Trimming pared 4 bases from V and 2 bases from J, leaving 12 bases between. There are 14 residues in the CDR3.

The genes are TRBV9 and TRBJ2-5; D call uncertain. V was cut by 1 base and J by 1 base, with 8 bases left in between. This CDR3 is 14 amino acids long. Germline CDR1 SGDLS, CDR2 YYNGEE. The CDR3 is CASSVLGGQETQYF. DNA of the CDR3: TGTGCCAGCAGCGTACTGGGTGGCCAAGAGACCCAGTACTTC. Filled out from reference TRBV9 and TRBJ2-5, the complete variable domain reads DSGVTQTPKHLITATGQRVTLRCSPRSGDLSVYWYQQSLDQGLQFLIQYYNGEERAKGNILERFSAQQFPDLHSELNLSSLELGDSALYFCASSVLGGQETQYFGPGTRLLVL.

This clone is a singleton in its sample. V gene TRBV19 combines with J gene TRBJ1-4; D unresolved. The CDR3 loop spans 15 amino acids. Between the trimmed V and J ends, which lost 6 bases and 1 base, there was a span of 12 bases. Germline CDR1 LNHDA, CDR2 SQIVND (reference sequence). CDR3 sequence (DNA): TGTGCCAGTAGGACGGAGCCGCAAACTAATGAAAAACTGTTTTTT. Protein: CASRTEPQTNEKLFF.

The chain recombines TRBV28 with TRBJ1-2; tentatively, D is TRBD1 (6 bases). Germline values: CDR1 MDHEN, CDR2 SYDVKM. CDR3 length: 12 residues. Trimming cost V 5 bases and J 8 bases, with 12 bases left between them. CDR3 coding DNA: TGTGCCAGCAGTATACAGGGCATAGGCTACACCTTC. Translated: CASSIQGIGYTF.

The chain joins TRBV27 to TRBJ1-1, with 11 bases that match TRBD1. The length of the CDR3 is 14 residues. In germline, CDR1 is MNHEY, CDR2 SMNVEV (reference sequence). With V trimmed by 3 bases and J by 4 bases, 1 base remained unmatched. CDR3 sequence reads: CASSLGTGGTEAFF. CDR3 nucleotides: TGTGCCAGCAGTTTGGGGACAGGGGGCACTGAAGCTTTCTTT.

CDR3: CASSIRHGYSNQPQHF. The DNA for the CDR3 is TGTGCCAGTAGTATAAGACACGGGTATAGCAATCAGCCCCAGCATTTT. The V gene is TRBV19, the J gene TRBJ1-5; D is unclear. This CDR3 has 16 amino acids. The germline CDR1 and CDR2 sequences are LNHDA and SQIVND (reference sequence). V shed 2 bases and J shed 0 bases, with 11 bases lying between them.

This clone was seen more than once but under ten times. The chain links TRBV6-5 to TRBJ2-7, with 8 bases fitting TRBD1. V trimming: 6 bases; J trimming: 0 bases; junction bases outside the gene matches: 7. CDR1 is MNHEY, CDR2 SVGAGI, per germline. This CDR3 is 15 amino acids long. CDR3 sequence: CASRQGTGSSYEQYF. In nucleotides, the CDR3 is TGTGCCAGCAGACAAGGGACAGGAAGCTCCTACGAGCAGTACTTC.

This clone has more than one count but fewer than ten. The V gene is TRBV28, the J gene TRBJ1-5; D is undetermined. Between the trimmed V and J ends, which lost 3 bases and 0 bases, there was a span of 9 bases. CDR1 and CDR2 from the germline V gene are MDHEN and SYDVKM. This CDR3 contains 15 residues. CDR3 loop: CASSFTGNSNQPQHF. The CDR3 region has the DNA TGTGCCAGCAGTTTTACCGGTAATAGCAATCAGCCCCAGCATTTT.

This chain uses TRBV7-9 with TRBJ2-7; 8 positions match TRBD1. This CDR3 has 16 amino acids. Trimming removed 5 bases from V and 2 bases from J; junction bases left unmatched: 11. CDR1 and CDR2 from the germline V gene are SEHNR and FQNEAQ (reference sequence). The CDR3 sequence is CASSVSDREVAYEQYF. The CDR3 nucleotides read TGTGCCAGCAGCGTATCGGACAGGGAGGTAGCCTACGAGCAGTACTTC.

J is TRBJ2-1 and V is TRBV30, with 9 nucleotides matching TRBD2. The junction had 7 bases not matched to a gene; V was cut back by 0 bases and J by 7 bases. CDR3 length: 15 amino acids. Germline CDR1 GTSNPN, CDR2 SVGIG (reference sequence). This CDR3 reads CAWSVWGGGANEQFF. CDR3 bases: TGTGCCTGGAGTGTATGGGGCGGGGGGGCAAATGAGCAGTTCTTC.

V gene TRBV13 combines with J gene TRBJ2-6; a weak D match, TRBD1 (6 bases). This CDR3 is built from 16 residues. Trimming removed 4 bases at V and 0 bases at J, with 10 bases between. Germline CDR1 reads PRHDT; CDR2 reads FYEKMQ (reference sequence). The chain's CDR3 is CASSSGQISGANVLTF. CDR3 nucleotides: TGTGCCAGCAGCTCCGGACAGATCTCTGGGGCCAACGTCCTGACTTTC.

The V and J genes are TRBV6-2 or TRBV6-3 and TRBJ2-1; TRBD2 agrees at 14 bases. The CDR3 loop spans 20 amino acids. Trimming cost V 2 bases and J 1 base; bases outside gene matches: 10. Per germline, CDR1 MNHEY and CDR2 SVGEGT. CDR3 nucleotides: TGTGCCAGCAGTTACAGTGAGGGGACTAGCGGGAGTGGATCCTACAATGAGCAGTTCTTC. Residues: CASSYSEGTSGSGSYNEQFF.

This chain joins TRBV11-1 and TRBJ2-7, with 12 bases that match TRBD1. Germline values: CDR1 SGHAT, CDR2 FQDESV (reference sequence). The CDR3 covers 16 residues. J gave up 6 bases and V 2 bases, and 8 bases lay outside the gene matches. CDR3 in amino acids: CASSLSSGTGGIEQYF. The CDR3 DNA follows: TGTGCCAGCAGCTTATCGTCCGGGACAGGGGGCATCGAGCAGTACTTC.

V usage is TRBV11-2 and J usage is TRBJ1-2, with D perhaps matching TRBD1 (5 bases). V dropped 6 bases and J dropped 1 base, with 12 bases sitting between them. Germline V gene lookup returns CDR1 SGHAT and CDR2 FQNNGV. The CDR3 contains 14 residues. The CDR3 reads CASSIGGNNYGYTF. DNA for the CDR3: TGTGCCAGCAGTATCGGGGGTAATAACTATGGCTACACCTTC.